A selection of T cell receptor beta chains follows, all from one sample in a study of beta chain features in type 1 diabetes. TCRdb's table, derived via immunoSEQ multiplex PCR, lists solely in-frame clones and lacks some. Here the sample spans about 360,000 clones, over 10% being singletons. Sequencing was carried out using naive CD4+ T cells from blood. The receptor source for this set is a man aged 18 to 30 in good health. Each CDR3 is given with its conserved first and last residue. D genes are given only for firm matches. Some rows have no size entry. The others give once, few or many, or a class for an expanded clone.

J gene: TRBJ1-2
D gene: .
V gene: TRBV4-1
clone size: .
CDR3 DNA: TGCGCCAGCAGCCAAGAGACAGGTCACTATGGCTACACCTTC
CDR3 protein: CASSQETGHYGYTF

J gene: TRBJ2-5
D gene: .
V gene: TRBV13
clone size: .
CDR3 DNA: TGTGCCAGCAGCCCCTACAGGAGACAAGAGACCCAGTACTTC
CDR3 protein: CASSPYRRQETQYF

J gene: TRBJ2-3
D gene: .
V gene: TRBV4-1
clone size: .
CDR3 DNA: TGCGCCAGCAGCCAAGTGGCAGGCCGCACAGATACGCAGTATTTT
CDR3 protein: CASSQVAGRTDTQYF

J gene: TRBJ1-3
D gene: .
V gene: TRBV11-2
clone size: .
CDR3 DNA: TGTGCCAGCAGCCCGAGGGTGACGGGCTCTGGAAACACCATATATTTT
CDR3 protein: CASSPRVTGSGNTIYF

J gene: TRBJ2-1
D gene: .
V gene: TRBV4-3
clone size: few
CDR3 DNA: TGCGCCAGCAGCCAAGTGGCGGAGACCTACTCCTACAATGAGCAGTTCTTC
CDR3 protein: CASSQVAETYSYNEQFF

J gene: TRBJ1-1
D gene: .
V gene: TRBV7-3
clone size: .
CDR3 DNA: TGTGCCAGCAGCCGAACGGGGACACAGAACACTGAAGCTTTCTTT
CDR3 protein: CASSRTGTQNTEAFF

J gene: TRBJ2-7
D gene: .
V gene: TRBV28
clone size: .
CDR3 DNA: TGTGCCAGCAGCCTCCTGGCGGGGGAGCAGTACTTC
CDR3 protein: CASSLLAGEQYF

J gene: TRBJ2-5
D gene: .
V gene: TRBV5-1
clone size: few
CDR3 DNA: TGCGCCAGCAGCTTGGACAGGGAAGAGACCCAGTACTTC
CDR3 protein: CASSLDREETQYF

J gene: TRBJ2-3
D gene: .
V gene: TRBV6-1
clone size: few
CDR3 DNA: TGTGCCAGCAGTGAAATGGCCCGGGGGTATTTT
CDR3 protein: CASSEMARGYF

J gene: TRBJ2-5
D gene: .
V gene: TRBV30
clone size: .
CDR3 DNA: TGTGCCTGGAGAGGGGCGGCGGAGACCCAGTACTTC
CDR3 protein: CAWRGAAETQYF

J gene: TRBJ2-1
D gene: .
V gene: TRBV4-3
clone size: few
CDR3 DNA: TGCGCCAGCAGCCAAGTCCTCGGTGAGCAGTTCTTC
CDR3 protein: CASSQVLGEQFF